Listed here are 25 T cell receptor beta chains from one sample, sequenced in a study of beta chain features in type 1 diabetes (dated by TCRdb to between 2017 and 2018). Study-wide conclusions, independent of this receptor: Type 1 diabetes patients showed a moderate but significant shortening of TCRB CDR3 length in all four CD4+ subsets.

Antigen specificity for these receptors is unknown. Library prep was done by the immunoSEQ multiplex PCR assay. All of the isolated RNA was reverse transcribed with the High Capacity cDNA Reverse Transcription Kit, so expressed TCRB transcripts were sequenced. TCRdb obtained this table from immuneACCESS and retained in-frame rearrangements with V and J assigned. These tables miss some clones; where compared with another copy, unresolved V genes account for less than half of the shortfall, and the remainder is unexplained. Recorded for this sample are hundreds of thousands of clones; more than 13% of them occurred a single time. 0.03% to 0.04% of the sample goes to the ten largest clones. Sequenced: naive CD4+ T cells from blood. The label giving this sample's cell subset or site can be read as: true naive CD4+ T cells. These receptors were obtained from a man aged 18 to 35 with type 1 diabetes.

The V call is TRBV30, the J call TRBJ1-2, with TRBD1 as a possible D gene (5 bases). CDR1 GTSNPN and CDR2 SVGIG come from the germline V gene (reference sequence). V lost 4 bases and J lost 1, with 10 bases in between. This CDR3 has 13 amino acids. CDR3 region: CAWIAGLNYGYTF. CDR3 DNA sequence: TGTGCCTGGATAGCGGGGCTTAACTATGGCTACACCTTC.

A few counts support this clone. This chain joins TRBV23-1 and TRBJ2-3; no firm D call. TRBV23-1 falls under the ORF class, with uncertain function. V was cut by 8 bases and J by 2 bases, with 14 bases left in between. There are 14 residues in the CDR3. CDR3 sequence (DNA): TGCGCCAGCCGCGGCAAGACACACACAGATACGCAGTATTTT. Its translation is CASRGKTHTDTQYF.

This clone was detected only a few times. This sequence joins TRBV27 and TRBJ1-1, with D unresolved. With 1 base removed from V and 4 bases from J, the gap between germline ends came to 4 bases. Germline assignment: CDR1 MNHEY and CDR2 SMNVEV (reference sequence). The CDR3 spans 12 residues. The CDR3: CASSLYGTEAFF. The CDR3 DNA follows: TGTGCCAGCAGTTTATATGGCACTGAAGCTTTCTTT.

The table lists this clone with a few counts. The chain joins TRBV30 to TRBJ1-4; TRBD1 matches 7 bases. Germline CDR1 reads GTSNPN; CDR2 reads SVGIG (reference sequence). V shed 3 bases, J shed 10 bases, and the junction held 14 bases outside the gene matches. The CDR3 loop spans 15 amino acids. In nucleotides, the CDR3 is TGTGCCTGGAGAGGACCCGACAGGGCGGCGGGAAAACTGTTTTTT. Residues: CAWRGPDRAAGKLFF.

The chain is built from TRBV29-1 and TRBJ1-3; tentatively, D is TRBD1 (5 bases). The germline gives CDR1 SQVTM, CDR2 ANQGSEA. Trimming left V 6 bases short and J 3 bases short, with 18 bases between. This CDR3 has 15 residues. The CDR3 nucleotides are TGCAGCGTCGTCGGACAAGGAGGGGTTGGAAACACCATATATTTT. Amino acids: CSVVGQGGVGNTIYF.

This clone has just a few counts. The rearrangement joins TRBV18 to TRBJ2-7, with TRBD2 identical over 7 bases. Trimming took 3 bases from V and 1 from J; bases not matched to a gene: 9. CDR1 is KGHSH and CDR2 is LQKENI in the germline V gene. CDR3 length: 16 amino acids. This CDR3 is CASSPPTSDKSYEQYF. CDR3 DNA: TGTGCCAGCTCACCGCCTACTAGCGACAAATCCTACGAGCAGTACTTC.

The gene calls are TRBV6-5 and TRBJ1-2; 7 bases match TRBD1. The CDR3 sequence is 16 residues long. Trimming cost V 4 bases and J 8 bases; bases outside gene matches: 16. Germline V lookup: CDR1 MNHEY, CDR2 SVGAGI. The DNA of the CDR3 is TGTGCCAGCAGTTCCCGACAGGGAACGGGTGGTAACGGCTACACCTTC. Its translation: CASSSRQGTGGNGYTF.

The chain is built from TRBV5-4 and TRBJ2-2; 7 nucleotides align to TRBD1. The CDR3 covers 15 residues. Germline V CDR1 and CDR2: SGHNT, YYREEE (reference sequence). After removal of 1 base from V and 1 base from J, the junction contained 1 base not matched to a gene. The CDR3 bases are TGTGCCAGCAGCTTGCGGACAGGGAACACCGGGGAGCTGTTTTTT. Its protein is CASSLRTGNTGELFF.

The rearrangement uses TRBV7-3 and TRBJ1-6; TRBD1 matches 8 bases. V trimming: 2 bases; J trimming: 10 bases; junction bases outside the gene matches: 16. The germline V gene has CDR1 SGHTA and CDR2 FQGTGA. CDR3 length equals 18 residues. Written as DNA, the CDR3 is TGTGCCAGCAGCTTATACGCAGGGGGCGCGGGAGGTCGGTCACCCCTCCACTTT. Its protein product is CASSLYAGGAGGRSPLHF.

As concerns this clone: Other nucleotide sequences from this sample produce the same CDR3. This chain connects TRBV9 to TRBJ2-5, with D possibly TRBD1 on 6 matching bases. Germline values: CDR1 SGDLS, CDR2 YYNGEE. The V end lost 4 bases, the J end lost 2 bases, and 9 bases lay between the germline ends. The CDR3 consists of 13 residues. The CDR3 region is CASSPQGQETQYF. The CDR3 coding sequence is TGTGCCAGCAGCCCACAGGGACAAGAGACCCAGTACTTC.

This clone has more than one count but fewer than ten. The chain employs TRBV19 and TRBJ1-5; D unresolved. CDR3 length equals 15 residues. Germline values: CDR1 LNHDA, CDR2 SQIVND (reference sequence). V shed 5 bases and J shed 1 base, with 12 bases lying between them. The CDR3 here is CASSWAERSNQPQHF. Here the CDR3 DNA reads TGTGCCAGTAGTTGGGCGGAGCGGAGCAATCAGCCCCAGCATTTT.

In its sample, this clone was seen a few times. The V call is TRBV9, the J call TRBJ1-2; no reliable D call. Germline lookup yields CDR1 SGDLS and CDR2 YYNGEE. CDR3 size: 13 residues. The V gene lost 1 base and the J gene lost 5 bases, with 9 bases spanning the gap. Here the CDR3 reads CASSVSGGYGYTF. CDR3 DNA sequence: TGTGCCAGCAGCGTATCAGGCGGGTATGGCTACACCTTC.

This clone showed up just a few times. The V gene is TRBV4-3, the J gene TRBJ1-1; 11 bases align to TRBD1. Trimming took 5 bases from V and 4 from J; bases not matched to a gene: 3. Germline loops: CDR1 LGHNA, CDR2 YSLEER. CDR3 length: 14 residues. The CDR3 DNA is TGCGCCAGCAGCGGACAGGGGGCAGGCACTGAAGCTTTCTTT. Translated, it gives CASSGQGAGTEAFF.

Turning to this clone: Other DNA sequences from this sample encode an identical CDR3 as well. The chain couples TRBV18 to TRBJ2-4; D ambiguous. CDR3 length equals 13 residues. Germline V gene data show CDR1 as KGHSH and CDR2 as LQKENI. V shed 3 bases and J shed 8 bases, with 11 bases lying between them. CDR3 sequence: CASSPAGEDIQYF. In DNA, the CDR3 is TGTGCCAGCTCACCGGCTGGAGAGGACATTCAGTACTTC.

The chain combines TRBV30 with TRBJ1-2; no reliable D call. This CDR3 region has 14 residues. V lost 2 bases and J lost 0, with 10 bases in between. Germline CDR1 reads GTSNPN; CDR2 reads SVGIG (reference sequence). The CDR3 loop is CAWSRAAANYGYTF. In DNA form, the CDR3 reads TGTGCCTGGAGTCGCGCAGCAGCTAACTATGGCTACACCTTC.

The chain combines TRBV6-6 with TRBJ1-2; maybe TRBD1 (6 bases). This CDR3 is built from 15 residues. The V and J ends lost 5 bases and 2 bases respectively, with 15 bases between them. Germline values: CDR1 MNHNY, CDR2 SVGAGI (reference sequence). CDR3 in DNA: TGTGCCAGCAGTGAGGACAGTGAAGTCAACTATGGCTACACCTTC. It codes for CASSEDSEVNYGYTF.

This clone was seen only a few times. V usage is TRBV30 and J usage is TRBJ2-1; 13 bases are a match to TRBD2. After removal of 3 bases from V and 0 bases from J, the junction contained 8 bases not matched to a gene. The CDR3 runs to 18 residues. Germline loops: CDR1 GTSNPN, CDR2 SVGIG (reference sequence). The CDR3 coding sequence is TGTGCCTGGAGGGCGGGACTAGCGGGAACAAGCTCCTACAATGAGCAGTTCTTC. Its protein is CAWRAGLAGTSSYNEQFF.

The chain links TRBV29-1 to TRBJ1-5, with TRBD1 as a possible D gene (5 bases). Trimming took 8 bases from V and 3 from J, leaving 14 bases between them. Germline assignment: CDR1 SQVTM and CDR2 ANQGSEA. The CDR3 loop spans 13 amino acids. In DNA, the CDR3 is TGCAGCACCAAGGACACGAACAATCAGCCCCAGCATTTT. Translated: CSTKDTNNQPQHF.

There are a few counts of this clone. The rearrangement joins TRBV29-1 to TRBJ1-2; D not certain. The germline V and J ends were trimmed by 0 bases and 1 base, with 6 bases remaining between them. This CDR3 comprises 13 residues. Germline CDR1 is SQVTM and CDR2 is ANQGSEA. The CDR3 loop is CSVEDEINYGYTF. The CDR3 region has the DNA TGCAGCGTTGAAGACGAGATTAACTATGGCTACACCTTC.

Only a few counts were recorded for this clone. The chain has TRBV29-1 and TRBJ2-2; tentative D call: TRBD1 (5 bases). Deletions cut 6 bases from V and 2 bases from J, with 13 bases between. The length of the CDR3 is 14 residues. Germline assignment: CDR1 SQVTM and CDR2 ANQGSEA. CDR3 nucleotides: TGCAGCGTAGGCTCGACAGTCAACACCGGGGAGCTGTTTTTT. Encoded protein: CSVGSTVNTGELFF.

This clone was counted only a few times. Other nucleotide sequences in the sample specify the same CDR3. The V gene is TRBV7-9, the J gene TRBJ1-5, with D tentatively TRBD1 (5 bases). Trimming left V 5 bases short and J 3 bases short, with 11 bases between. From germline, CDR1 is SEHNR and CDR2 FQNEAQ (reference sequence). The CDR3 has 14 residues. The CDR3 reads CASSLGQINQPQHF. Here the CDR3 DNA reads TGTGCCAGCAGCCTGGGGCAGATCAATCAGCCCCAGCATTTT.

V usage is TRBV18 and J usage is TRBJ2-1, with 7 bases fitting TRBD2. CDR1 and CDR2 from the germline V gene are KGHSH and LQKENI. This CDR3 comprises 13 residues. Losses at the gene ends were 3 bases for V and 9 bases for J; bases not matched to a gene: 5. CDR3 nucleotide sequence: TGTGCCAGCTCACCGAGTGGGGGGGGTGAGCAGTTCTTC. Translation: CASSPSGGGEQFF. The whole variable domain, filled in from reference TRBV18 and TRBJ2-1, reads NAGVMQNPRHLVRRRGQEARLRCSPMKGHSHVYWYRQLPEEGLKFMVYLQKENIIDESGMPKERFSAEFPKEGPSILRIQQVVRGDSAAYFCASSPSGGGEQFFGPGTRLTVL.

This clone was detected a few times. The chain combines TRBV9 with TRBJ2-3, with 8 bases that match TRBD2. After removal of 2 bases from V and 3 bases from J, the junction contained 8 bases not matched to a gene. From germline, CDR1 is SGDLS and CDR2 YYNGEE. CDR3 length: 16 residues. The CDR3 nucleotides read TGTGCCAGCAGCGTGGCGGGGGGACGAGTAACAGATACGCAGTATTTT. Its protein product is CASSVAGGRVTDTQYF.

The sample holds a few counts of this clone. CDR3 sequence: CASSAPGTTGANVLTF. CDR3 bases: TGTGCCAGCAGCGCCCCGGGAACCACTGGGGCCAACGTCCTGACTTTC. The chain has TRBV9 and TRBJ2-6, with D possibly matching TRBD2 (5 bases). V was cut by 3 bases and J by 2 bases, with 12 bases left in between. Germline values: CDR1 SGDLS, CDR2 YYNGEE. CDR3 size: 16 residues.

Regarding this clone: At the DNA level, this CDR3 is encoded by other sequences in the same sample as well. V usage is TRBV7-9 and J usage is TRBJ1-1; D is uncertain. The CDR3 contains 13 residues. Germline V gene lookup returns CDR1 SEHNR and CDR2 FQNEAQ (reference sequence). V shed 0 bases and J shed 1 base, with 3 bases lying between them. The CDR3, as DNA: TGTGCCAGCAGCTTAGCGGAGAACACTGAAGCTTTCTTT. Its translation is CASSLAENTEAFF.